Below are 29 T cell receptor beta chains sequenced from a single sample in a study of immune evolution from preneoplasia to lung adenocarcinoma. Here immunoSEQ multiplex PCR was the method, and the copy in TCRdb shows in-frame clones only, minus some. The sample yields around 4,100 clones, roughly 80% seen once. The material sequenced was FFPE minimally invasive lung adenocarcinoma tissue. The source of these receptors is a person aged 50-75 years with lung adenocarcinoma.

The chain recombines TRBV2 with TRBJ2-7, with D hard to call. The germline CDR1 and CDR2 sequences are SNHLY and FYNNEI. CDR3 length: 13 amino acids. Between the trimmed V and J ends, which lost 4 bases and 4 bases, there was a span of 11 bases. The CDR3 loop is CASSGASQYEQYF. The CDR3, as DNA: TGTGCCAGCAGTGGTGCGTCCCAGTACGAGCAGTACTTC.

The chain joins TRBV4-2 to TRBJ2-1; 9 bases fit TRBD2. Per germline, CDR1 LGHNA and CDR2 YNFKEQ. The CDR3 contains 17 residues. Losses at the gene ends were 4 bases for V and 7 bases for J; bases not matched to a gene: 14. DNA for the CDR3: TGTGCCAGCAGCCGAGAAGTCGGGCGGGAGGGCTGGAATGAGCAGTTCTTC. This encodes CASSREVGREGWNEQFF.

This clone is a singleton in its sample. CDR3 sequence reads: CATKRDGISNQPQHF. The CDR3 nucleotides read TGTGCCACCAAACGGGACGGAATATCAAATCAGCCCCAGCATTTT. The chain has TRBV19 and TRBJ1-5; a possible D gene is TRBD1 (5 bases). The CDR3 is 15 amino acids. Trimming shortened V by 10 bases and J by 4 bases, and 20 bases separated the two germline ends. Germline V lookup: CDR1 LNHDA, CDR2 SQIVND (reference sequence).

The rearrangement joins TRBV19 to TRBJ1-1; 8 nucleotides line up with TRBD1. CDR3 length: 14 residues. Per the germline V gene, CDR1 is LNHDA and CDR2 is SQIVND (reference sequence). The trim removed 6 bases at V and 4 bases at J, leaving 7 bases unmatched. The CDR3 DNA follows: TGTGCCAGTAGCCAGGGGGCAGGAATCACTGAAGCTTTCTTT. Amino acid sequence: CASSQGAGITEAFF.

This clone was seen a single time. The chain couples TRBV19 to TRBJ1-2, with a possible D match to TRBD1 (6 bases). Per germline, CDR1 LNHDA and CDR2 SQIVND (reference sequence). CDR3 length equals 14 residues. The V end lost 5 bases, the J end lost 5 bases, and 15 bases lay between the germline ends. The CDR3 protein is CASSLDRTIYGYTF. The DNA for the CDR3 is TGTGCCAGTAGTCTCGACAGGACGATTTATGGCTACACCTTC. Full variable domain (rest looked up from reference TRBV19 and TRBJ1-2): DGGITQSPKYLFRKEGQNVTLSCEQNLNHDAMYWYRQDPGQGLRLIYYSQIVNDFQKGDIAEGYSVSREKKESFPLTVTSAQKNPTAFYLCASSLDRTIYGYTFGSGTRLTVV.

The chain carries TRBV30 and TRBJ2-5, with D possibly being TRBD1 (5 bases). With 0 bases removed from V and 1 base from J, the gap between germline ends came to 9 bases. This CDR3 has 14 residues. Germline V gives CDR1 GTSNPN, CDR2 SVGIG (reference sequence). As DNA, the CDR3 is TGTGCCTGGAGTGTATCGACAGTCCAAGAGACCCAGTACTTC. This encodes CAWSVSTVQETQYF.

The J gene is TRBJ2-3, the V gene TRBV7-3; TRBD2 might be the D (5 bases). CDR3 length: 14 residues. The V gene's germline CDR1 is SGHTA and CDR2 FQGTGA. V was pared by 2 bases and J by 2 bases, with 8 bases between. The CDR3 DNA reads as TGTGCCAGCAGCTTAGGAGGCTTCACAGATACGCAGTATTTT. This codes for CASSLGGFTDTQYF.

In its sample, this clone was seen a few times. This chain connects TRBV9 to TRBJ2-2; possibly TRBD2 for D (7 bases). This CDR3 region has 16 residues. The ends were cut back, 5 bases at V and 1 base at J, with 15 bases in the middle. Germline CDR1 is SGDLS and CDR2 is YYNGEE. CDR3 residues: CASRGGPSGNTGELFF. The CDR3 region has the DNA TGTGCCAGCAGGGGGGGGCCTAGCGGGAACACCGGGGAGCTGTTTTTT.

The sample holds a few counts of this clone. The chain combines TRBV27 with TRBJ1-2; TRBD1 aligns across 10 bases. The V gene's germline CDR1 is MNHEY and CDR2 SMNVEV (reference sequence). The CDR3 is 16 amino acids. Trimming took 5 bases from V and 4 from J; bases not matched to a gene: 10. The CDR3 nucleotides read TGTGCCAGCAGTCCGAACCCAAGACAGGGGGCCTATGGCTACACCTTC. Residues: CASSPNPRQGAYGYTF.

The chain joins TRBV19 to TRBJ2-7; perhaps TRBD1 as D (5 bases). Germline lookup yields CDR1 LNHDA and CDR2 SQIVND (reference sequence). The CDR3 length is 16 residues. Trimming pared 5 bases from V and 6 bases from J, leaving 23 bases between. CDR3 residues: CASSVSHRSPGAEQYF. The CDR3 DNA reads TGTGCCAGTAGTGTCTCGCACAGGAGTCCTGGAGCCGAGCAGTACTTC.

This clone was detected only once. The CDR3 DNA reads TGCGCCAGCAGCCAAGAAGGACAGCTCTATGGCTACACCTTC. It encodes CASSQEGQLYGYTF. This sequence joins TRBV4-1 and TRBJ1-2; maybe TRBD1 (6 bases). V was cut by 0 bases and J by 4 bases, with 9 bases left in between. The germline V gene has CDR1 MGHRA and CDR2 YSYEKL. The CDR3 contains 14 residues.

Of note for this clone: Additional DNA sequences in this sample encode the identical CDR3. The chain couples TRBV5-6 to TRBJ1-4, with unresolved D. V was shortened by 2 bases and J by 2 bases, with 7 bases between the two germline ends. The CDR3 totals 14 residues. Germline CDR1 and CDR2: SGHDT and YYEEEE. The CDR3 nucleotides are TGTGCCAGCAGCTTTTATACGACTAATGAAAAACTGTTTTTT. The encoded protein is CASSFYTTNEKLFF. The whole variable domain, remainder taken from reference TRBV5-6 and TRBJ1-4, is DAGVTQSPTHLIKTRGQQVTLRCSPKSGHDTVSWYQQALGQGPQFIFQYYEEEERQRGNFPDRFSGHQFPNYSSELNVNALLLGDSALYLCASSFYTTNEKLFFGSGTQLSVL.

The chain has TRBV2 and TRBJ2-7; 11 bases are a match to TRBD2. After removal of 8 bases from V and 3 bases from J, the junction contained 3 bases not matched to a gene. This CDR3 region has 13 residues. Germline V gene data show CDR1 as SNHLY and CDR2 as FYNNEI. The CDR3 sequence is CASGGLAGYEQYF. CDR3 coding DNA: TGTGCCAGCGGTGGACTAGCGGGCTACGAGCAGTACTTC.

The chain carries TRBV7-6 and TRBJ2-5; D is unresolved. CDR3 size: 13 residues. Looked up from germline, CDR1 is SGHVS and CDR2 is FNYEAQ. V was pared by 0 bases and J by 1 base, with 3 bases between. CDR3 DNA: TGTGCCAGCAGCTTAGCGACCCAAGAGACCCAGTACTTC. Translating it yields CASSLATQETQYF.

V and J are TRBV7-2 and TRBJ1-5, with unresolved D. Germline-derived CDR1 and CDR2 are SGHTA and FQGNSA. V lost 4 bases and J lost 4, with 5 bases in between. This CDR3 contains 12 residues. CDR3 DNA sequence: TGTGCCAGCAGCTCGTTTAATCAGCCCCAGCATTTT. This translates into CASSSFNQPQHF.

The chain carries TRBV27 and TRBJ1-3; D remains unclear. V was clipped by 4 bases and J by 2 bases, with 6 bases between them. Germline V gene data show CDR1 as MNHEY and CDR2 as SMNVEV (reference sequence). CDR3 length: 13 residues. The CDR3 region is CASSSGAGNTIYF. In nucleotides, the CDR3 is TGTGCCAGCAGTTCGGGCGCTGGAAACACCATATATTTT.

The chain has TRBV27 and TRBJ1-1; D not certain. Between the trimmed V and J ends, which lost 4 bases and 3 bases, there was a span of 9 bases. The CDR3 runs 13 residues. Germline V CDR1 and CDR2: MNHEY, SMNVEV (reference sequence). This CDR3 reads CASSSSGDTEAFF. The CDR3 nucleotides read TGTGCCAGCAGTTCGTCCGGGGACACTGAAGCTTTCTTT.

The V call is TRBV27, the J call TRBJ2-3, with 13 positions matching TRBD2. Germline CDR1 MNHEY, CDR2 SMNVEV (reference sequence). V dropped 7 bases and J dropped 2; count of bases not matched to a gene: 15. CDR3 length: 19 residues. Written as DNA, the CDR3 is TGTGCCAGCAAATCGACCGCAACTAGCGGGGGGGTTGACACAGATACGCAGTATTTT. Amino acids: CASKSTATSGGVDTDTQYF.

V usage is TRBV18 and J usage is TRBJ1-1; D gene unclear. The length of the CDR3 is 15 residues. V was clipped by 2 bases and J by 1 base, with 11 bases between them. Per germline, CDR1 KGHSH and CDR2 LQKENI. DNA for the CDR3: TGTGCCAGCTCACCAACTAACAGCCAGAACACTGAAGCTTTCTTT. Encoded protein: CASSPTNSQNTEAFF.

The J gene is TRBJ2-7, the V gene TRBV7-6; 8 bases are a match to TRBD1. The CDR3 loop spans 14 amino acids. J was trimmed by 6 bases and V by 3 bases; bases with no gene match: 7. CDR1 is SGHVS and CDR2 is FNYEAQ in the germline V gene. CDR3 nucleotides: TGTGCCAGCAGCTTGTCTCGACAGGGGTCCGAGCAGTACTTC. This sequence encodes CASSLSRQGSEQYF.

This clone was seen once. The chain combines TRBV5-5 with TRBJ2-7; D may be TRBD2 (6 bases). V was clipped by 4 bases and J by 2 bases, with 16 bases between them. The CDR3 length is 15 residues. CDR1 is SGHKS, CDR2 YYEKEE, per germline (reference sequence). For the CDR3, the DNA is TGTGCCAGCAGCCGTTCCGGGACTTCGACCTACGAGCAGTACTTC. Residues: CASSRSGTSTYEQYF.

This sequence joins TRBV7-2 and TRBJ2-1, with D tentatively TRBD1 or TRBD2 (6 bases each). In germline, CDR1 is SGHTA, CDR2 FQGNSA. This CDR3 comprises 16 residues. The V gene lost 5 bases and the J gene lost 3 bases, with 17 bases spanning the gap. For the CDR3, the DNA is TGTGCCAGCAGCCAAGGTGGGGGGCAGGGCTACAATGAGCAGTTCTTC. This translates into CASSQGGGQGYNEQFF.

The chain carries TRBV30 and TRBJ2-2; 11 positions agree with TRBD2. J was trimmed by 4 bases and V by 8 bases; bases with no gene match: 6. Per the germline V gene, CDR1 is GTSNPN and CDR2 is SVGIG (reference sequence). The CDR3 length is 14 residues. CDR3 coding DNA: TGTGCCAGCTCCGGGACTAGCGGCACCGGGGAGCTGTTTTTT. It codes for CASSGTSGTGELFF.

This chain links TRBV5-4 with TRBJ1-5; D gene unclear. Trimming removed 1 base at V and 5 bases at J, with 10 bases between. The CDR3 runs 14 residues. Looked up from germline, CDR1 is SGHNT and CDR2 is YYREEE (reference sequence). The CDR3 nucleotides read TGTGCCAGCAGCTTGTTCGGAAACGATCAGCCCCAGCATTTT. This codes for CASSLFGNDQPQHF.

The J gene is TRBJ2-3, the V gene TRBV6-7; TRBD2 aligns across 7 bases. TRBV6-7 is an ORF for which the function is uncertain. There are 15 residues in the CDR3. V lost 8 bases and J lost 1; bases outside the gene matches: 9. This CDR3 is CASYWGGLGTDTQYF. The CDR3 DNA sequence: TGTGCCAGCTACTGGGGGGGTTTGGGCACAGATACGCAGTATTTT.

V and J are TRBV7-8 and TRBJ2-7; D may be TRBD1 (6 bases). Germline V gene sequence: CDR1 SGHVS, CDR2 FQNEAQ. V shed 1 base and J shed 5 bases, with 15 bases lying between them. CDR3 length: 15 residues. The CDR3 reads CASSLVGAHRDEQYF. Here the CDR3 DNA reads TGTGCCAGCAGCTTAGTTGGGGCCCACAGGGACGAGCAGTACTTC.

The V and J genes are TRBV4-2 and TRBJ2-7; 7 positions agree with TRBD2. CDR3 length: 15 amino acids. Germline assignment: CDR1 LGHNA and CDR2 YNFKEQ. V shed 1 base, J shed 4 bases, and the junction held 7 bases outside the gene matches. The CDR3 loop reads CASSQAAGATYEQYF. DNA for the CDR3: TGTGCCAGCAGCCAAGCGGCGGGAGCCACTTACGAGCAGTACTTC.

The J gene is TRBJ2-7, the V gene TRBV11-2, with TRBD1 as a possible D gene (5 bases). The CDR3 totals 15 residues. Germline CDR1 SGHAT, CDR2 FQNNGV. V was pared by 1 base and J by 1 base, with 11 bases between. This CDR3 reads CASSLGLTVSYEQYF. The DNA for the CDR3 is TGTGCCAGCAGCTTAGGACTGACAGTATCCTACGAGCAGTACTTC.

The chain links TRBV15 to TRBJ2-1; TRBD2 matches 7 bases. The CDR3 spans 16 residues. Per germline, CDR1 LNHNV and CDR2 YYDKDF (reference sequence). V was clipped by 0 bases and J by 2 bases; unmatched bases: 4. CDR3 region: CATSRDGGGTYNEQFF. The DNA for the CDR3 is TGTGCCACCAGCAGAGATGGGGGAGGGACCTACAATGAGCAGTTCTTC.